This T cell receptor (beta chain) is drawn from a study of shared clonotypes between healthy human individuals. The germline V gene has CDR1 ENHRY and CDR2 SYGVKD. The V gene lost 4 bases and the J gene lost 9 bases, with 13 bases spanning the gap. CDR3 length equals 13 residues. The repertoire was sequenced with immunoSEQ multiplex PCR; TCRdb's copy has only in-frame clones and lacks some. This table holds 2 million to 2.5 million clones, around 95% found once. Material for sequencing was naive CD4+ T cells sorted from blood. Subset: CD45RA+ positively selected. V and J are TRBV10-3 and TRBJ2-1; D unclear. The receptor comes from a man between 18 and 35 years old in good health. The CDR3 loop reads CAISAVGFGEQFF. In DNA, the CDR3 is TGTGCCATCAGTGCTGTAGGGTTTGGTGAGCAGTTCTTC.